The 16 T cell receptor beta chains reported below all come from one sample, sequenced in a study of T cells in tuberculosis. The protocol was immunoSEQ multiplex PCR, while the TCRdb copy is restricted to in-frame clones and leaves out a portion. This table has roughly 30,000 clones, about nine tenths appearing once. The sequencing input was PBMCs. All receptors come from a donor aged 10-29 years with latent tuberculosis or without tuberculosis infection.

The rearrangement uses TRBV19 and TRBJ2-1, with TRBD1 identical over 7 bases. The CDR3 runs 17 residues. Germline loops: CDR1 LNHDA, CDR2 SQIVND (reference sequence). The V segment lost 3 bases and the J segment 0 bases; nucleotides outside the gene matches: 8. The CDR3 DNA follows: TGTGCCAGTAGTATTTCCGGGACAGCAAGCTCCTACAATGAGCAGTTCTTC. This codes for CASSISGTASSYNEQFF.

The V gene is TRBV13, the J gene TRBJ1-1; 7 bases are a match to TRBD1. J gave up 2 bases and V 5 bases, and 8 bases lay outside the gene matches. This CDR3 region has 15 residues. Germline loops: CDR1 PRHDT, CDR2 FYEKMQ (reference sequence). CDR3 protein: CASSTSDRANTEAFF. CDR3 DNA sequence: TGTGCCAGCAGCACCTCAGACAGGGCAAACACTGAAGCTTTCTTT.

V and J are TRBV7-9 and TRBJ2-7; 8 positions agree with TRBD2. The junction had 9 bases not matched to a gene; V was cut back by 3 bases and J by 5 bases. The germline gives CDR1 SEHNR, CDR2 FQNEAQ (reference sequence). CDR3 size: 15 residues. CDR3 region: CASSFPSGGVDEQYF. The CDR3 DNA sequence: TGTGCCAGCAGCTTTCCGAGCGGGGGCGTAGACGAGCAGTACTTC.

The J gene is TRBJ2-7, the V gene TRBV6-4, with 8 bases identical to TRBD2. V lost 5 bases to trimming and J lost 7 bases; unmatched junction nucleotides: 7. The CDR3 is 13 amino acids. Germline V gene sequence: CDR1 MRHNA, CDR2 SNTAGT. CDR3 in DNA: TGTGCCAGCAGTCCCTCTCCGGGGGGGGAGCAGTACTTC. Amino acid sequence: CASSPSPGGEQYF.

As regards this clone: The sample carries other DNA sequences with the same CDR3. The chain carries TRBV18 and TRBJ2-2, with D perhaps TRBD2 (6 bases). This CDR3 has 15 amino acids. V gave up 3 bases and J gave up 0 bases, with 8 bases separating them. Looked up from germline, CDR1 is KGHSH and CDR2 is LQKENI. CDR3 in amino acids: CASSPERANTGELFF. For the CDR3, the DNA is TGTGCCAGCTCACCCGAGCGGGCGAACACCGGGGAGCTGTTTTTT.

The CDR3 is CSVEDHQGMSIQYF. CDR3 bases: TGCAGCGTTGAAGACCATCAGGGTATGAGCATTCAGTACTTC. The rearrangement links TRBV29-1 to TRBJ2-4, with D perhaps matching TRBD1 (5 bases). This CDR3 is 14 amino acids long. Germline CDR1 is SQVTM and CDR2 is ANQGSEA. The V end was cut by 0 bases, the J end by 9 bases, with 15 bases between.

V usage is TRBV12-5 and J usage is TRBJ2-1; 9 nucleotides agree with TRBD1. Trimming removed 3 bases from V and 8 bases from J; junction bases left unmatched: 8. Germline CDR1 LGHNT, CDR2 FRNRAP. CDR3 length equals 15 residues. CDR3 sequence: CASGFGTGITDEQFF. CDR3 DNA: TGTGCTAGTGGTTTCGGGACAGGGATTACCGATGAGCAGTTCTTC.

This CDR3 is CASSPDWSFYGYTF. The DNA of the CDR3 is TGCGCCAGCAGCCCGGACTGGTCATTCTATGGCTACACCTTC. The V call is TRBV4-3, the J call TRBJ1-2; unclear D gene. CDR1 is LGHNA, CDR2 YSLEER, per germline. The CDR3 loop spans 14 amino acids. V lost 4 bases, J lost 4 bases, and 13 bases lay in between.

This chain links TRBV9 with TRBJ2-1; D perhaps matches TRBD1 (6 bases). The ends were cut back, 2 bases at V and 0 bases at J, with 12 bases in the middle. Germline values: CDR1 SGDLS, CDR2 YYNGEE. The CDR3 has 16 amino acids. The CDR3 protein is CASSVTGLSSYNEQFF. The CDR3 DNA follows: TGTGCCAGCAGCGTGACAGGCTTGAGCTCCTACAATGAGCAGTTCTTC.

The chain combines TRBV5-4 with TRBJ2-5; 13 bases map to TRBD2. This CDR3 has 15 residues. CDR1 and CDR2 (germline): SGHNT, YYREEE (reference sequence). The V segment lost 2 bases and the J segment 5 bases; nucleotides outside the gene matches: 3. CDR3 bases: TGTGCCAGCAGCTTATGGACTAGCGGGGGTGAGACCCAGTACTTC. Encoded protein: CASSLWTSGGETQYF.

The rearrangement links TRBV4-3 to TRBJ1-4; maybe TRBD1 (5 bases). The CDR3 runs 14 residues. Germline V gives CDR1 LGHNA, CDR2 YSLEER. V dropped 0 bases and J dropped 8 bases, with 10 bases sitting between them. The CDR3 region has the DNA TGCGCCAGCAGCCAAGACGACAGCCGCGAAAAACTGTTTTTT. It is translated as CASSQDDSREKLFF.

This clone was seen only a few times. The V gene is TRBV5-1, the J gene TRBJ2-1, with 8 bases aligning to TRBD2. This CDR3 spans 18 amino acids. CDR1 is SGHRS and CDR2 is YFSETQ in the germline V gene. V was clipped by 0 bases and J by 4 bases; unmatched bases: 12. Here the CDR3 reads CASSLARAERENYNEQFF. As DNA, the CDR3 is TGCGCCAGCAGCTTGGCCCGAGCGGAGCGGGAGAATTACAATGAGCAGTTCTTC.

The J gene is TRBJ1-2, the V gene TRBV4-2; TRBD1 is a possible D gene (5 bases). The CDR3 totals 17 residues. Trimming shortened V by 1 base and J by 3 bases, and 18 bases separated the two germline ends. Germline V lookup: CDR1 LGHNA, CDR2 YNFKEQ. Written as DNA, the CDR3 is TGTGCCAGCAGCCAAGGTTCCAGGGTCCGAGAGGACTATGGCTACACCTTC. Translated, it gives CASSQGSRVREDYGYTF.

V gene TRBV30 combines with J gene TRBJ1-4; no reliable D call. The CDR3 totals 14 residues. Trimming took off 7 bases at V and 3 bases at J, with 15 bases between the two ends. CDR1 GTSNPN and CDR2 SVGIG come from the germline V gene (reference sequence). DNA for the CDR3: TGTGCCTCCGAGCGGGCCTACCCTAATGAAAAACTGTTTTTT. Translated: CASERAYPNEKLFF.

This chain uses TRBV10-3 with TRBJ1-2; 8 bases line up with TRBD1. CDR3 size: 18 residues. Per germline, CDR1 ENHRY and CDR2 SYGVKD. Trimming removed 5 bases from V and 1 base from J; junction bases left unmatched: 15. The CDR3 sequence is CAISLLQGEDSGNYGYTF. Here the CDR3 DNA reads TGTGCCATCAGTCTACTACAGGGGGAAGACTCAGGTAACTATGGCTACACCTTC.

The rearrangement links TRBV4-3 to TRBJ2-5; D is perhaps TRBD1 (6 bases). The end of the DNA aligns better with TRBJ2-7, so the J call may be wrong. The CDR3 sequence is 15 residues long. CDR1 and CDR2 (germline): LGHNA, YSLEER. The CDR3 protein is CASSRTEGSSYEQYF. The CDR3 DNA is TGCGCCAGCAGCAGGACAGAGGGTTCTTCCTACGAGCAGTACTTC.